This T cell receptor beta chain was identified during a study of shared clonotypes between healthy human individuals. Study conclusions and caveats: Blood was the sole source, and tissue repertoires probably differ. Richness estimates generally favored naive over memory subsets.

Partitioning of CD4+ cells yielded a CD45RA+ naive subset and a CD45RA-negative memory subset. On this clone itself: Its antigen remains unknown. At the DNA level, this CDR3 is encoded by other sequences in the same sample as well.

This table comes from immunoSEQ multiplex PCR, and its TCRdb copy is limited to in-frame clones, with some not included. The sample has 2 million to 3 million clones, approximately 94% seen once. This CDR3 comprises 13 residues. Trimming took 0 bases from V and 9 from J; bases not matched to a gene: 2. Germline CDR1 SGHRS, CDR2 YFSETQ. The sample consisted of naive CD4+ T cells from PBMCs. Subset denoted: CD45RA+ positively selected. The receptor comes from a man younger than 30 in good health. Some clones in this sample may be carry-over from other donors' samples. This chain uses TRBV5-1 with TRBJ2-1; TRBD2 aligns across 8 bases. CDR3 bases: TGCGCCAGCAGCTTGGGACTAGCGCGTGAGCAGTTCTTC. This gives the protein CASSLGLAREQFF.